The sequence of this TCR beta chain was determined in a study of T cell changes during pregnancy in multiple sclerosis. Generated by immunoSEQ multiplex PCR, the TCRdb table keeps only in-frame clones and is missing some. Here the sample spans some 70,000 clones, approximately 92% being singletons. Trimming took off 4 bases at V and 4 bases at J, with 14 bases between the two ends. CDR3 length equals 14 residues. The V gene's germline CDR1 is SGHRS and CDR2 YFSETQ. The source was CD8+ T cells from peripheral blood mononuclear cells, collected in the third trimester of pregnancy. The chain links TRBV5-1 to TRBJ1-1; perhaps TRBD1 as D (6 bases). This clonotype was obtained from a female donor in good health, enrolled as a control in a pregnancy study. DNA of the CDR3: TGCGCCAGCAGCGATCGGGGGGCCGTCACTGAAGCTTTCTTT. As protein: CASSDRGAVTEAFF.